Judged by abundance, the clone carrying this TCR beta chain is large (0.1 to 1%). The sample comes from a study of Japanese encephalitis immunity and Zika vaccine responses. Study-wide context: Before ZPIV, a two-dose JEV vaccine regimen was given 28 days apart. Cells were stimulated with conserved or non-conserved ZIKV structural peptides, or JEV or YFV peptides.

Notes on the study in general: Repertoires grouped by participant, suggesting no public TCRs between individuals. More ZIKV- and JEV-shared clonotypes appeared in JEV-pre-vaccinated donors than in YFV donors.

The CDR3 extends over 13 amino acids. Germline CDR1 is KGHSH and CDR2 is LQKENI. V was pared by 4 bases and J by 5 bases, with 8 bases between. TCRdb passed the 5' RACE reads through MiXCR, listing each CDR3 protein once. Here the sample spans several hundred distinct CDR3 sequences, more than 2% being singletons. CFSE-labeled PBMCs were cultured about six days with peptide pools, each at about 0.97 ug/mL. Live CD56-CD19-CD16-CD3+CD4+ cells with low CFSE were sorted unfixed as proliferating CD4 T cells. This rearrangement joins TRBV18 to TRBJ1-4; D gene uncertain. Sequences were derived from antigen-activated CD4+ T cells from blood, cultured, sampled during a Zika inactivated vaccine study. The TCR was taken from an adult woman who received an inactivated Zika virus vaccine. The CDR3 nucleotides read TGTGCCAGCTCACTTCGAGAGAATGAAAAACTGTTTTTT. This codes for CASSLRENEKLFF.